This record concerns one T cell receptor beta chain sequence. The table lists this clonotype with many counts. The target of this receptor is not known. It has no much larger one-base neighbor in the sample; base qualities were not kept. The sample originates from a study of read filtering for tumor transcriptome and immune sequencing (dated by TCRdb to the early 2020s). Concerning the study at large: The cohort consisted of roughly 16 male and approximately 14 female patients, with a mean age of 65.9 years and an age range of about 45 to 90. Using the same bone marrow samples, the study ran both targeted immune repertoire sequencing and bulk whole-transcriptome sequencing and then compared the TCR repertoires from each method. By revised international staging, eight or nine patients were R-ISS I, approximately 15 were R-ISS II and over five were R-ISS III. Whole-transcriptome libraries were prepared with the TruSeq RNA Access Library Prep Kit after DNase treatment. One main goal was a read-filtering strategy for immune repertoire data, in particular deciding whether clonotypes backed by only one read should be removed. TCR-region mapped reads per sample ranged from about 4.05 to 11 million with IR-seq versus only about 75 to 1,400 with RNA-seq. Results and caveats for the whole study, not just this receptor: When single-read clonotypes were removed, the proportions of shared clonotypes in IR-seq and RNA-seq correlated more strongly. In IR-seq, single-read clonotypes were about four fifths of clonotypes but around 3.6% of total reads; in RNA-seq they were about three quarters of clonotypes and 35% to 45% of reads. The sorted CD138-negative fraction was a mixed bone marrow immune population, not purified T cells. Compared with RNA-seq, IR-seq captured clonotypes at much higher depth and more reliably, and a smaller IR-seq throughput was enough to identify most shared clonotypes.

V was cut back by 4 bases and J by 0 bases, leaving a gap of 12 bases between them. CDR1 and CDR2, looked up from the germline V gene, are SGHRS and YFSETQ. The CDR3 numbers 15 residues from cysteine through phenylalanine. Only CDR3 DNA is held: 45 bases, read in frame from base 1. The Immunoverse kit was used to build TCR libraries from about 400 ng RNA, with molecular barcoded adaptors covering alpha/delta and beta/gamma chains. TCR library preparation used the same RNA that went into transcriptome sequencing. Sequencing of the TCR libraries was done on an Illumina HiSeq 4000 with 2 x 150 cycles. In the source study's methods: TCR reads were aligned to human V, D, J and C references and assembled into CDR3 clonotypes with MiXCR, including quality filtering and error correction. The tcR package in R was used to analyze clonotype counts and gene usage diversity. For inspection of raw mapping reads, RNA-seq reads were mapped by STAR aligner version 2.5.3a onto GRCh37 of the human genome. IR-seq fastq files were randomly downsampled with Seqtk 1.3 to test the effect of sequencing depth on detected clonotypes. TCRdb reworked the public reads: Q25 trimming with fastp, MiXCR clone assembly, productive beta chains retained. Rows are combined by CDR3 protein, so each entry shows the most common genes and DNA. TCRdb's processing, not the study's, gives the V and J calls here. This sample has about 39,000 distinct CDR3 sequences in its table, and roughly 13% of those were observed once. The ten largest make up around 7.3% of the sample.

Each patient had bone marrow sampled at the time of active disease. Ficoll-Hypaque density gradient centrifugation was used to isolate the bone marrow mononuclear cells. Myeloma plasma cells were removed and CD138-negative cells were collected by negative selection after labeling with CD138 magnetic microbeads on a MACS separator. Flow cytometry on an Attune NxT with CD138 antibodies was used to check the purity of the isolated cells. Total RNA was extracted with TRIzol reagent and quantified with a NanoDrop spectrophotometer. Paired RNA-seq and IR-seq were performed on the CD138-negative bone marrow sample of each patient.

The source material was a population of CD138-negative cells sorted from bone marrow. Explained via the paper, the cell subset or site label denotes: bone marrow mononuclear cells depleted of CD138+ plasma/myeloma cells by negative magnetic selection. The sequence derives from a donor at least 40 years old with multiple myeloma. The chain joins TRBV5-1 to TRBJ2-3; TRBD2 is perhaps the D gene, given 5 matching bases. CDR3 protein: CASSPEGRSTDTQYF. The nucleotide sequence is TGCGCCAGCAGCCCTGAGGGCAGAAGCACAGATACGCAGTATTTT. Beyond the CDR3, the reference TRBV5-1 and TRBJ2-3 genes provide the residues; the full variable domain reads: KAGVTQTPRYLIKTRGQQVTLSCSPISGHRSVSWYQQTPGQGLQFLFEYFSETQRNKGNFPGRFSGRQFSNSRSEMNVSTLELGDSALYLCASSPEGRSTDTQYFGPGTRLTVL.